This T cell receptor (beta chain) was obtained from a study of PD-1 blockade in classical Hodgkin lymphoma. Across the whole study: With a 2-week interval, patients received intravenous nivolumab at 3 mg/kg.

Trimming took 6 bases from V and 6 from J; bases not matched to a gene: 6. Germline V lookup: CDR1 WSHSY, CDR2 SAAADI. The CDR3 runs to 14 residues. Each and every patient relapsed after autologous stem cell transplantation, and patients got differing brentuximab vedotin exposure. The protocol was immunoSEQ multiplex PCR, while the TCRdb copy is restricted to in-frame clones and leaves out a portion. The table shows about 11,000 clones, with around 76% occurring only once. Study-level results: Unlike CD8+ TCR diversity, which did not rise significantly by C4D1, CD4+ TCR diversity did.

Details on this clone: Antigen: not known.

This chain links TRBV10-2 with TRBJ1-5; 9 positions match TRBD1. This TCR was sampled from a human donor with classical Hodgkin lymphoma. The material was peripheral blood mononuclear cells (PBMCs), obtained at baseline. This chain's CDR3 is CASRGTGNGQPQHF. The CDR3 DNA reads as TGCGCCAGCAGAGGGACAGGGAACGGTCAGCCCCAGCATTTT.